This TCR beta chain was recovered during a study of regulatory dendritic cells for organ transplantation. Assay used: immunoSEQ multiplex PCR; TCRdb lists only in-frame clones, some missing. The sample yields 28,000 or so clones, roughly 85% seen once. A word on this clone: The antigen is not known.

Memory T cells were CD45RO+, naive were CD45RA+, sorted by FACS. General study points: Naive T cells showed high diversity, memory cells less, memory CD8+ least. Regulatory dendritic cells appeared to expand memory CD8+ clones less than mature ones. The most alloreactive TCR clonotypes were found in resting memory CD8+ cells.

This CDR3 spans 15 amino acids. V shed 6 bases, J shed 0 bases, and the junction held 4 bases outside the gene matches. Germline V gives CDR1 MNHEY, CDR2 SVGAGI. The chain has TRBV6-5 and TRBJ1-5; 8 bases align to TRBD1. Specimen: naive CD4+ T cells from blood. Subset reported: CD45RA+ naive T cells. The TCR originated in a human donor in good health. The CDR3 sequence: CASRRQGYSNQPQHF. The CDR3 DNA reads TGTGCCAGCAGACGACAGGGGTATAGCAATCAGCCCCAGCATTTT.